The present T cell receptor (beta chain) was sequenced within a study of cytotoxic CD8 clonotypes in ibrutinib-treated CLL. Study conclusions and caveats: Clonality increased with ibrutinib response but returned toward baseline at progression.

This CDR3 region has 14 residues. Germline V gene data show CDR1 as MNHEY and CDR2 as SVGAGI. Trimming at V came to 6 bases and at J to 5 bases, leaving 8 bases not matched to a gene. About this clone itself: The antigen remains undetermined.

TCRdb's table, derived via immunoSEQ multiplex PCR, lists solely in-frame clones and lacks some. The sample contains 150,000 to 200,000 clones, nearly 90% of which appear only once. Sequencing used PBMCs, obtained at disease progression, from a patient treated with ibrutinib. The TCR sequence derives from a human donor with chronic lymphocytic leukemia. This chain uses TRBV6-5 with TRBJ2-7; 9 bases map to TRBD2. The CDR3 DNA reads TGTGCCAGCAGCGCGAGCGGGAGGTCCCACGAGCAGTACTTC. Encoded protein: CASSASGRSHEQYF.